The entry below gives a single T cell receptor (beta chain) sequence along with its context. This clone appeared once. Its antigen specificity is not known. The input lacks base qualities; no much larger clone sits a single base away. The immunoSEQ Assay, a bias-controlled multiplex PCR, was used to amplify TCRbeta CDR3 regions from genomic DNA. As for the authors' bioinformatics: Nucleated cell counts per sample were estimated from amplification of reference gene primers within the assay. To quantify the absolute abundance of each unique TCRbeta CDR3 rearrangement, sequence reads were collapsed and filtered. For each sample, productive Simpson clonality was calculated as the square root of Simpson's diversity index over productive rearrangements. Not all clones reach the TCRdb copy of this immuneACCESS table, which keeps in-frame sequences only. Checked studies attribute under half of the gap to unresolved V genes and leave the rest unexplained. That table gives V, J and clone size, and the DNA gave D and trimming. For this sample there are roughly 20,000 clones; about nine tenths appear just once. Of the sample, roughly 8.7% falls within the top ten clones.

Collaborating institutions collected whole blood in K2EDTA tubes following their own protocols. Collaborator samples were shipped for TCRbeta analysis as frozen whole blood, isolated PBMCs, or DNA extracted from either sample type. This sample stems from a study of blood T cell repertoires in COVID-19 (dated by TCRdb to the early 2020s). Background for the entire study: The collaborator samples originated in the United States, Italy and Spain and spanned the acute and convalescent phases of COVID-19. The material from the prospective study consisted of cDNA or gDNA derived from T cells, B-cell-depleted T cells, or PBMCs. The dataset comprised deeply sampled blood TCRbeta repertoires from subjects exposed to, actively infected with, or recovered from COVID-19. The repertoires were released in a freely available public database intended as a resource for research on the immune response to SARS-CoV-2. The samples were drawn from two sources: the first 160 participants of the ongoing ImmuneRACE study, and 1,254 subjects contributed by 6 global collaborators. The sample metadata nearly always contained a de-identified subject ID, COVID-19 status, age in years and sex. Where available, HLA class I and class II types were obtained from metadata supplied by the sample provider rather than from assay-based typing. General conclusions and limits of the study: Clinical and demographic metadata were provided uncurated, with the amount varying by source and participant.

CDR1 and CDR2, per the germline V gene (reference sequence), are SEHNR and FQNEAQ. Trimming removed 1 base from V and 6 bases from J, leaving 9 bases between the germline ends. Inclusive of the bounding cysteine and phenylalanine, the CDR3 is 14 residues long. The entry retains the CDR3 DNA only, 42 bases that are in frame from base 1. The chain is made from TRBV7-9 and TRBJ2-2; the D gene remains uncertain. The clonotype was recovered from a human donor in a cohort sampled during active COVID-19. The donor label of this sample is uncertain. The sample comprised peripheral blood. The CDR3 region has the sequence CASSLGPQPGELFF. At the DNA level, the sequence is TGTGCCAGCAGCTTAGGGCCTCAACCCGGGGAGCTGTTTTTT.